The rows below give T cell receptor beta chains drawn from one sample of a study of blood T cell repertoires in COVID-19. TCRdb's table, derived via immunoSEQ multiplex PCR, lists solely in-frame clones and lacks some. In the table there are 140,000 to 150,000 clones, roughly 89% of which are singletons. Sequenced input: PBMCs or T cells enriched from blood (not recorded which). These receptors originate from a man between 50 and 59 years old who had recovered from COVID-19. CDR3s include the opening cysteine and the closing phenylalanine or tryptophan. Fields, in order: clone size, D gene, V gene, J gene, CDR3 protein, CDR3 DNA. D genes are given only for firm matches. The size of a clone is reported for some rows only, either as once, few or many, or as a class for expanded clones.

>NA|TRBD1|TRBV7-2|TRBJ1-2
CASSRMGQGDGYTF
TGTGCCAGCAGCCGGATGGGACAGGGCGATGGCTACACCTTC
>once|TRBD1|TRBV7-9|TRBJ2-3
CASSFGTGTDTQYF
TGTGCCAGCAGCTTTGGGACAGGCACAGATACGCAGTATTTT
>NA|NA|TRBV5-1|TRBJ2-1
CASRRQGLYNEQFF
TGCGCCAGCAGGAGGCAGGGGTTGTACAATGAGCAGTTCTTC
>NA|NA|TRBV11-2|TRBJ1-6
CASSLVPSSGSPLHF
TGTGCCAGCAGCTTAGTACCTTCCTCGGGTTCACCCCTCCACTTT
>NA|TRBD1|TRBV7-2|TRBJ2-2
CASSTTGARTGELFF
TGTGCCAGCAGCACCACAGGGGCCCGAACCGGGGAGCTGTTTTTT
>NA|TRBD2|TRBV5-5|TRBJ2-3
CASSLELPARGADTQYF
TGTGCCAGCAGCTTGGAGCTCCCGGCCCGGGGGGCAGATACGCAGTATTTT
>NA|NA|TRBV5-8|TRBJ1-1
CASSLPGMNTEAFF
TGTGCCAGCAGCTTGCCAGGAATGAACACTGAAGCTTTCTTT
>NA|NA|TRBV7-2|TRBJ2-3
CASFGQYTDTQYF
TGTGCCAGCTTTGGACAGTACACAGATACGCAGTATTTT
>NA|NA|TRBV7-2|TRBJ2-5
CASSLRLRGGQETQYF
TGTGCCAGCAGCTTAAGGCTGCGGGGTGGACAAGAGACCCAGTACTTC
>NA|NA|TRBV4-1|TRBJ2-3
CASSQDWADTQYF
TGCGCCAGCAGCCAAGATTGGGCGGATACGCAGTATTTT
>NA|TRBD1|TRBV7-9|TRBJ1-4
CASSLEGTGTKKLFF
TGTGCCAGCAGCTTAGAAGGGACAGGGACGAAAAAACTGTTTTTT
>NA|NA|TRBV28|TRBJ1-1
CASSWETGVTEAFF
TGTGCCAGCAGTTGGGAGACAGGTGTCACTGAAGCTTTCTTT
>few|NA|TRBV7-9|TRBJ1-3
CASRKGSTGNTIYF
TGTGCCAGCAGGAAAGGGAGCACCGGAAACACCATATATTTT
>NA|NA|TRBV30|TRBJ1-1
CAWSVRRATEAFF
TGTGCCTGGAGTGTGCGCAGGGCGACTGAAGCTTTCTTT
>NA|TRBD2|TRBV3-1/TRBV3-2|TRBJ2-3
CASSPGRASGGGTDTQYF
TGTGCCAGCAGCCCCGGGAGGGCTAGCGGGGGAGGCACAGATACGCAGTATTTT
>NA|NA|TRBV3-1/TRBV3-2|TRBJ1-5
CASSQGRVGQPQHF
TGTGCCAGCAGCCAAGGGAGGGTCGGGCAGCCCCAGCATTTT
>NA|NA|TRBV7-2|TRBJ1-2
CATWGRYGYTF
TGTGCCACCTGGGGGAGGTATGGCTACACCTTC
>NA|NA|TRBV15|TRBJ2-7
CATSRDGLPYYEQYF
TGTGCCACCAGCAGAGATGGGCTACCTTACTACGAGCAGTACTTC
>NA|TRBD1|TRBV5-1|TRBJ2-3
CASSLRDRGYTDTQYF
TGCGCCAGCAGCCTTAGGGACAGGGGATACACAGATACGCAGTATTTT
>NA|TRBD1|TRBV3-1/TRBV3-2|TRBJ1-2
CASSPGQGQTGYTF
TGTGCCAGCAGCCCTGGACAGGGTCAGACTGGCTACACCTTC
>once|TRBD1|TRBV28|TRBJ1-2
CASSTSGTGDYGYTF
TGTGCCAGCAGCACCTCCGGTACAGGGGATTATGGCTACACCTTC
>NA|TRBD1|TRBV18|TRBJ1-1
CASSLGGQDTEAFF
TGTGCCAGCTCACTCGGGGGACAGGACACTGAAGCTTTCTTT
>NA|NA|TRBV7-9|TRBJ2-7
CASSLGTFNEQYF
TGTGCCAGCAGCTTAGGGACATTCAACGAGCAGTACTTC
>NA|TRBD1|TRBV19|TRBJ1-5
CASRTGQGADKDNQPQHF
TGTGCCAGTAGGACAGGACAGGGGGCGGATAAAGACAATCAGCCCCAGCATTTT
>NA|TRBD1|TRBV23-1|TRBJ1-5
CASSQRTGLGNQPQHF
TGCGCCAGCAGTCAACGGACAGGTTTGGGCAATCAGCCCCAGCATTTT
>NA|NA|TRBV11-2|TRBJ1-4
CASSQGSRLNEKLFF
TGTGCCAGCAGCCAAGGGAGCAGGTTGAATGAAAAACTGTTTTTT
>NA|TRBD2|TRBV29-1|TRBJ2-3
CSVGAGAITNTQYF
TGCAGCGTTGGAGCGGGAGCTATAACAAATACGCAGTATTTT